The 12 T cell receptor beta chains below all came from one sample that was sequenced in a study of T cells in Graves' hyperthyroidism and ophthalmopathy. Authors of the study amplified TCR beta CDR3 regions from RNA transcripts. HTBI primers drove first-round RT-PCR of the TCR CDR3. TCRdb redid the calling of the multiplex PCR reads with MiXCR, one entry per CDR3 protein. The sample yields fewer than 750,000 distinct CDR3 sequences, around 15% seen once. Sequenced input: blood. These receptors originate from a woman in her 40s with Graves' ophthalmopathy.

This clonotype has at least ten counts. V and J are TRBV27 and TRBJ1-5; no reliable D call. The CDR3 is 17 residues long. CDR1 and CDR2 (germline): MNHEY, SMNVEV (reference sequence). V dropped 10 bases and J dropped 2 bases, with 24 bases sitting between them. Here the CDR3 reads CATPDEKATVGNQPQHF. CDR3 nucleotides: TGTGCCACACCAGATGAGAAAGCTACCGTGGGCAATCAGCCCCAGCATTTT.

V is TRBV20-1 and J is TRBJ1-2; TRBD1 matches at 9 bases. Looked up from germline, CDR1 is DFQATT and CDR2 is SNEGSKA (reference sequence). The CDR3 extends over 12 amino acids. The CDR3 region has the DNA TGCACTTCGGGACAGGGAAGCTATGGCTACACCTTC. It specifies CTSGQGSYGYTF.

This clonotype was observed at least ten times. The rearrangement uses TRBV2 and TRBJ2-7; TRBD1 is a possible D gene (6 bases). The germline V gene has CDR1 SNHLY and CDR2 FYNNEI. The CDR3 is 13 residues long. The ends were cut back, 6 bases at V and 2 bases at J, with 11 bases in the middle. CDR3 sequence (DNA): TGTGCCAGCAGGCAGGGGTATGCCTACGAGCAGTACTTC. Translating it yields CASRQGYAYEQYF.

At least ten counts were recorded for this clonotype. V and J are TRBV19 and TRBJ2-7, with TRBD2 matching over 14 bases. The CDR3 is 16 amino acids. With V trimmed by 3 bases and J by 5 bases, 6 bases remained unmatched. Germline V gene lookup returns CDR1 LNHDA and CDR2 SQIVND (reference sequence). CDR3 DNA: TGTGCCAGTAGTATTACCGGGACTAGCGGGAGCAACGAGCAGTACTTC. It is translated as CASSITGTSGSNEQYF.

This clonotype was seen at least ten times. This chain links TRBV4-1 with TRBJ2-5, with 8 bases aligning to TRBD2. V shed 1 base, J shed 5 bases, and the junction held 6 bases outside the gene matches. This CDR3 spans 15 amino acids. Per the germline V gene, CDR1 is MGHRA and CDR2 is YSYEKL. In nucleotides, the CDR3 is TGCGCCAGCAGCCAAGGAGCGGGAGCGTTCGAGACCCAGTACTTC. Its protein product is CASSQGAGAFETQYF.

This clonotype was found many times. This chain connects TRBV29-1 to TRBJ1-1; no firm D call. The CDR3 contains 13 residues. The germline V gene has CDR1 SQVTM and CDR2 ANQGSEA. V gave up 5 bases and J gave up 1 base, with 11 bases separating them. The CDR3 loop reads CSVFGQRNTEAFF. CDR3 coding DNA: TGCAGCGTTTTTGGGCAGAGGAACACTGAAGCTTTCTTT.

This rearrangement joins TRBV4-1 to TRBJ2-7, with D tentatively TRBD1 (5 bases). The CDR3 sequence is 14 residues long. Germline CDR1 MGHRA, CDR2 YSYEKL. V lost 3 bases, J lost 4 bases, and 13 bases lay in between. Here the CDR3 DNA reads TGCGCCAGCAGCCATCGTAGGGGAAGGTACGAGCAGTACTTC. It is translated as CASSHRRGRYEQYF.

This clonotype was observed a few times. V and J are TRBV14 and TRBJ2-7; 10 nucleotides align to TRBD2. Trimming removed 7 bases from V and 0 bases from J; junction bases left unmatched: 9. The CDR3 length is 16 residues. In germline, CDR1 is SGHDN, CDR2 FVKESK. CDR3 sequence reads: CASTKPTSGTSYEQYF. The CDR3 nucleotides are TGTGCCAGCACGAAACCTACTAGCGGGACCTCCTACGAGCAGTACTTC.

This clonotype was observed many times. The chain links TRBV19 to TRBJ2-7, with 7 positions matching TRBD2. Trimming took 3 bases from V and 3 from J; bases not matched to a gene: 5. This CDR3 region has 14 residues. In germline, CDR1 is LNHDA, CDR2 SQIVND (reference sequence). This CDR3 is CASSMASGLYEQYF. CDR3 coding DNA: TGTGCCAGTAGTATGGCTAGCGGACTCTACGAGCAGTACTTC.

This clonotype has ten or more counts. This chain uses TRBV20-1 with TRBJ2-2; perhaps TRBD2 as D (6 bases). The CDR3 has 17 amino acids. V shed 2 bases and J shed 9 bases, with 25 bases lying between them. Germline lookup yields CDR1 DFQATT and CDR2 SNEGSKA (reference sequence). The CDR3 DNA reads as TGCAGTGCTAGAAATGCGGGTACTAGCTCGACGACCCGGGAGCTGTTTTTT. This gives the protein CSARNAGTSSTTRELFF.

This clonotype was observed at least ten times. The V call is TRBV11-3, the J call TRBJ2-7, with D maybe TRBD2 (6 bases). Germline V gives CDR1 SGHNT, CDR2 YENEEA. CDR3 size: 13 residues. V was clipped by 4 bases and J by 7 bases, with 14 bases between them. DNA of the CDR3: TGTGCCAGCAGCTCTGTAAGACTAGGGGAGCAGTACTTC. This codes for CASSSVRLGEQYF.

This chain uses TRBV7-6 with TRBJ1-2, with 12 bases identical to TRBD1. This CDR3 comprises 15 residues. Trimming removed 0 bases from V and 7 bases from J; junction bases left unmatched: 3. Per the germline V gene, CDR1 is SGHVS and CDR2 is FNYEAQ. CDR3 sequence: CASSLAGQGAAGYTF. The CDR3 DNA reads as TGTGCCAGCAGCTTAGCGGGACAGGGGGCGGCTGGCTACACCTTC.